The TCR beta chain under discussion was sequenced for a study of post-analysis software for immune sequencing data. Study-wide background: Multiple sclerosis in the patients followed relapsing-remitting, secondary progressive and progressive-relapsing courses.

Study results and limitations: Strong co-clustering by F measure linked samples that shared a preparation batch. There were five TRBV segments more frequent in patients than controls, and TRBV5-6, TRBV5-1 and TRBV20-1 were among them. Patients with multiple sclerosis recorded significantly lower normalized Chao1 diversity than controls, the study found.

The V and J ends lost 5 bases and 5 bases respectively, with 15 bases between them. The CDR3 is made up of 14 amino acids. This clonotype was counted many times. Its specificity is unknown. Each TCR beta cDNA library carried unique molecular identifiers. Between about 1 and 11 million T cells gave rise to about 450,000 cDNA molecules. MiXCR was run by TCRdb on the PCR reads, yielding one entry per CDR3 protein. The table shows roughly 180,000 distinct CDR3 sequences, with approximately 30% occurring only once. The clonotype originates from a girl aged 10-17 years with multiple sclerosis. Sequencing was carried out using blood. The chain couples TRBV12-3 or TRBV12-4 to TRBJ2-5; tentatively, D is TRBD2 (5 bases). The DNA for the CDR3 is TGTGCCAGCAGTCCCGTGTCGGGAAGGGAGACCCAGTACTTC. It specifies CASSPVSGRETQYF.